This T cell receptor (beta chain) is drawn from a study of T-cell reconstitution after alpha-beta-depleted transplantation in children. In this sample, this clonotype turned up a few times. This CDR3 has 15 amino acids. V was cut by 5 bases and J by 1 base, with 12 bases left in between. For TCRbeta, the library was prepared with unique molecular identifiers. MiXCR, run by TCRdb on the PCR reads, gives a single entry per CDR3 protein. The sample records approximately 340,000 distinct CDR3 sequences, 10% being singletons. V and J are TRBV12-3 or TRBV12-4 and TRBJ1-5, with D possibly being TRBD1 (5 bases). Sequencing used PBMCs from the stem cell graft donor, obtained from the stem cell graft. The sequence was collected from a human donor who donated a stem cell graft to a child with acute lymphoblastic leukemia. The CDR3 loop reads CASSPGRRSNQPQHF. CDR3 bases: TGTGCCAGCAGTCCAGGGCGGCGGAGCAATCAGCCCCAGCATTTT.